The entry that follows covers one T cell receptor (beta chain) sequence. A library of TCRbeta sequences, prepared with unique molecular identifiers, was generated. A single record per CDR3 protein comes from TCRdb applying MiXCR to the PCR reads. The table records approximately 350,000 distinct CDR3 sequences, 13% of them present only once. Germline V CDR1 and CDR2: LGHDT, YNNKEL (reference sequence). Trimming left V 3 bases short and J 7 bases short, with 7 bases between. CDR3 length equals 12 residues. This sample stems from a study of T-cell reconstitution after alpha-beta-depleted transplantation in children.

The sample in question was PBMCs, obtained from the stem cell graft. The chain combines TRBV3-1 with TRBJ1-5, with D perhaps TRBD1 (5 bases). The receptor was derived from a human donor who donated a stem cell graft to a child with Fanconi anemia. This CDR3 reads CASSHGGQPQHF. CDR3 nucleotide sequence: TGTGCCAGCAGCCATGGGGGACAGCCCCAGCATTTT.